This entry describes one TCR beta chain. The CDR3 is made up of 13 amino acids. Trimming removed 3 bases from V and 4 bases from J, with 7 bases in between. The V gene's germline CDR1 is MDHEN and CDR2 SYDVKM. Source study methods: Amplification of reference gene primers was used by the study to estimate nucleated cell counts. Sequenced by immunoSEQ multiplex PCR; TCRdb stores in-frame clones only, minus some. V, J and clone size were drawn from that table, and D and trimming were deduced from the DNA. The sample has 250,000 or so clones, approximately 80% seen once. The data were taken from a study of blood T cell repertoires in COVID-19.

Specimen: peripheral blood. The clonotype comes from a woman under 30 with acute or convalescent COVID-19. The chain combines TRBV28 with TRBJ1-5; D remains unclear. CDR3 in amino acids: CASSFTVNQPQHF. CDR3 DNA: TGTGCCAGCAGTTTTACAGTAAATCAGCCCCAGCATTTT.